The TCR beta chain under discussion was sequenced for a study of blood T cell repertoires in COVID-19. The overall study: COVID-19 samples, acute and convalescent, were from the United States, Italy and Spain. Nucleic acid was either cDNA or gDNA, and it came from T cells, B-cell-depleted T cells, or PBMCs.

The CDR3 consists of 17 residues. J gave up 2 bases and V 0 bases, and 6 bases lay outside the gene matches. CDR1 and CDR2 (germline): MNHEY, SMNVEV (reference sequence). Under the authors' procedure: By means of reference gene primer amplification, nucleated cell counts were estimated. This table comes from immunoSEQ multiplex PCR, and its TCRdb copy is limited to in-frame clones, with some not included. From that table come the V and J calls and clone size; the DNA was used to work out D and trimming. The top ten clones hold about 7.7% of a sample with 88,000 or so clones, 75% to 90% of them seen once.

Input material: peripheral blood. The chain employs TRBV27 and TRBJ2-5, with TRBD2 identical over 10 bases. The receptor's source is a man between 60 and 75 years old with acute or convalescent COVID-19. CDR3: CASSLSSLAGDQETQYF. The CDR3 nucleotides are TGTGCCAGCAGTTTATCGTCGCTAGCGGGGGATCAAGAGACCCAGTACTTC.